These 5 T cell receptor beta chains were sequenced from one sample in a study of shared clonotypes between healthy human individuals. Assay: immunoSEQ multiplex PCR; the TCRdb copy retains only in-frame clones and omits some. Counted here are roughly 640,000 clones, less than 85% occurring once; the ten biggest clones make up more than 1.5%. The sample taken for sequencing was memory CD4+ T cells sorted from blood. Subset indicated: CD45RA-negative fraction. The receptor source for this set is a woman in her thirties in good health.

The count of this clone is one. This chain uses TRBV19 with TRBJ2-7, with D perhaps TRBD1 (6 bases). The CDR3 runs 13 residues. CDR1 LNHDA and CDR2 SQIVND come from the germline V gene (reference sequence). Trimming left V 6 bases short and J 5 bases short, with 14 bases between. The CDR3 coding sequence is TGTGCCAGTAGGCGCACAGGGTCCAACGAGCAGTACTTC. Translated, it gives CASRRTGSNEQYF. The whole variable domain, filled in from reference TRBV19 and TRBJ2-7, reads DGGITQSPKYLFRKEGQNVTLSCEQNLNHDAMYWYRQDPGQGLRLIYYSQIVNDFQKGDIAEGYSVSREKKESFPLTVTSAQKNPTAFYLCASRRTGSNEQYFGPGTRLTVT.

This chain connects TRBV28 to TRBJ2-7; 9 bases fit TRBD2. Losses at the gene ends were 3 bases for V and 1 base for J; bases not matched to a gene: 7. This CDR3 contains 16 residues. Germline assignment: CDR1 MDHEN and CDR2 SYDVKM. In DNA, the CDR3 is TGTGCCAGCAGTTTGAGGCTAGCGGGGACTTCCTACGAGCAGTACTTC. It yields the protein CASSLRLAGTSYEQYF.

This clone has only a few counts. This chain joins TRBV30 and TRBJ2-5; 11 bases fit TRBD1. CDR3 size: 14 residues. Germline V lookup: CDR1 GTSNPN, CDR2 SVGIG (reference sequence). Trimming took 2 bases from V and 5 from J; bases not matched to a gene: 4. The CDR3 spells CAWSRTGGRETQYF. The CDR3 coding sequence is TGTGCCTGGAGTAGGACAGGGGGCCGGGAGACCCAGTACTTC.

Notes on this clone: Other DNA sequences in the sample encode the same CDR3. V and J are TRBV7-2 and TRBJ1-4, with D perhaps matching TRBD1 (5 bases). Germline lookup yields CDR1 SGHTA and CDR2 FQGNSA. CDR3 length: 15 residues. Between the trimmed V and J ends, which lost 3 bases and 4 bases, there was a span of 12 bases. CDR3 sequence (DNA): TGTGCCAGCAGCTTGGTTACAGGAAGTAATGAAAAACTGTTTTTT. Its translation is CASSLVTGSNEKLFF.

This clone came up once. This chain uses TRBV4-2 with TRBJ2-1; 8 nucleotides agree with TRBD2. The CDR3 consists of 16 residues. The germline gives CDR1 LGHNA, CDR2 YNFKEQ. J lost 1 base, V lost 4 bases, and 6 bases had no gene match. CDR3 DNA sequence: TGTGCCAGCAGCCTCAGCGGGAGTCCTTCCTACAATGAGCAGTTCTTC. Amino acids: CASSLSGSPSYNEQFF.